This paragraph reports one T cell receptor (beta chain). This entry comes from a study of T cells after somatic rescue of genetic block. The repertoire was sequenced with immunoSEQ multiplex PCR; TCRdb's copy has only in-frame clones and lacks some. Among roughly 110,000 clones, about 93% were seen once, and the ten largest hold approximately 1.4%. Trimming cost V 4 bases and J 5 bases, with 20 bases left between them. The CDR3 contains 16 residues. Sequenced material: peripheral blood mononuclear cells (PBMCs). The rearrangement joins TRBV23-1 to TRBJ2-5; D might be TRBD2 (6 bases). TRBV23-1 is an ORF; its function is uncertain. The TCR comes from a woman between 18 and 29 years old. The CDR3 coding sequence is TGCGCCAGCAGTCCGGGCGGGACTCCGATCGGGGAGACCCAGTACTTC. Amino acid sequence: CASSPGGTPIGETQYF.